This T cell receptor (beta chain) was captured in a study of shared clonotypes between healthy human individuals. About the study: The plates for each donor numbered three CD4 naive, three CD4 memory, two CD8 naive and one CD8 memory.

The germline CDR1 and CDR2 sequences are SGDLS and YYNGEE. The CDR3 is made up of 14 amino acids. The V end was cut by 0 bases, the J end by 4 bases, with 10 bases between. At the deep level, the assay was run. For each subset, genomic DNA was distributed in equal portions over several immunoSEQ plates. Replicate sorted-subset PCRs were loaded with 150 to 200 ng DNA, about 28,000 T cell genomes. Sequencing was performed with immunoSEQ multiplex PCR; in TCRdb, only in-frame clones are kept and a portion is missing. The sample includes some 2,000,000 clones, approximately 95% of them seen just once. Input material: naive CD4+ T cells sorted from blood. Subset defined: CD45RA+ positively selected. This clonotype was sampled from a man aged 18 to 29 in good health. The chain recombines TRBV9 with TRBJ1-1; TRBD1 is a possible D gene (6 bases). The CDR3, as DNA: TGTGCCAGCAGCGTAGAATACAGGGCCACTGAAGCTTTCTTT. It encodes CASSVEYRATEAFF.